The rows below give T cell receptor beta chains drawn from one sample of a study of blood T cell dynamics during melanoma immunotherapy. The assay was immunoSEQ multiplex PCR, and TCRdb's table has in-frame clones only and misses some. This table holds tens of thousands of clones, 87% found once. Sequenced here: blood, sampled from a patient treated with checkpoint blockade. These receptors were taken from a human donor with melanoma. The CDR3 runs from the conserved cysteine through the conserved F or W. D genes are given only for firm matches. Clone size is given for some rows only: seen once, a few or many times, or a class if the clone is expanded.

clone_size d_call j_call v_call cdr3_nt cdr3_aa
few . TRBJ1-2 TRBV15 TGTGCCACCAGGGAGGGAGGGGACCCCTATGGCTACACCTTC CATREGGDPYGYTF
. TRBD1 TRBJ2-7 TRBV19 TGTGCCAGTAGTACCGTCGGACAGGGGGCGGGAGAGCAGTACTTC CASSTVGQGAGEQYF
few . TRBJ1-5 TRBV2 TGTGCCAGCAGAGAAGTCGTTGGGAGGGGGAATCAGCCCCAGCATTTT CASREVVGRGNQPQHF
. TRBD2 TRBJ2-3 TRBV18 TGTGCCAGCTCACCAATTAGCGGGATTTCGCATACGCAGTATTTT CASSPISGISHTQYF
. . TRBJ1-1 TRBV29-1 TGCAGCGTTGAAGGCGGAATCCCTGAAGCTTTCTTT CSVEGGIPEAFF
once . TRBJ1-6 TRBV28 TGTGCCAGCAGCTCCGCTCACAGGGATTACAATTCACCCCTCCACTTT CASSSAHRDYNSPLHF
. . TRBJ2-1 TRBV7-6 TGTGCCAGCAGCTTAGCGGCGAGTAAGACCCCCTACAATGAGCAGTTCTTC CASSLAASKTPYNEQFF
once . TRBJ1-6 TRBV28 TGTGCCAGCAGTTTCGGGGGCAGTGGGGTTTCACCCCTCCACTTT CASSFGGSGVSPLHF
. TRBD2 TRBJ2-7 TRBV7-9 TGTGCCAGCAGCGAGCAGACTAGCGGGAGGGACCCCTACGAGCAGTACTTC CASSEQTSGRDPYEQYF
. TRBD2 TRBJ2-1 TRBV2 TGTGCCAGCAGTGGGGGACTAGCGCGCTCCTACAATGAGCAGTTCTTC CASSGGLARSYNEQFF
. TRBD1 TRBJ1-2 TRBV28 TGTGCCAGCAGTCCCCCCCAGGGGGCGCGGGGCTATGGCTACACCTTC CASSPPQGARGYGYTF
once TRBD1 TRBJ1-1 TRBV5-1 TGCGCCAGCAGCAAAGACAGGGGTTGGATGAACACTGAAGCTTTCTTT CASSKDRGWMNTEAFF
few TRBD1 TRBJ1-6 TRBV9 TGTGCCAGCAGCCCCGGACAGGGCGGGAATTCACCCCTCCACTTT CASSPGQGGNSPLHF
. TRBD2 TRBJ2-3 TRBV7-2 TGTGCCAGCAGCTTAGTGAGGACTAGCGGGACTAGCACAGATACGCAGTATTTT CASSLVRTSGTSTDTQYF
. TRBD2 TRBJ2-3 TRBV5-1 TGCGCCAGCAGCTTGGCCAGACTAGCGGGAGGCCTCACAGATACGCAGTATTTT CASSLARLAGGLTDTQYF
once TRBD2 TRBJ2-2 TRBV27 TGTGCCAGCAGTTTAAATCGACTAGCGGGAACGCCGAGCACCGGGGAGCTGTTTTTT CASSLNRLAGTPSTGELFF
. . TRBJ2-3 TRBV5-6 TGTGCCAGCAGCTTGCTGGGGGCCCCAGATACGCAGTATTTT CASSLLGAPDTQYF
. . TRBJ2-7 TRBV5-5 TGTGCCAGCAACCGGGACACCAACTCCTACGAGCAGTACTTC CASNRDTNSYEQYF
once . TRBJ1-5 TRBV28 TGTGCCAGCAGTAAGGGCAGGCCCCAGCATTTT CASSKGRPQHF
. TRBD1 TRBJ1-5 TRBV7-9 TGTGCCAGCAGCTCGACAGGGGGCAGTCAGCCCCAGCATTTT CASSSTGGSQPQHF
. . TRBJ1-2 TRBV5-4 TGTGCCAGCAGTAGTCCCGGAGCCACTAACTATGGCTACACCTTC CASSSPGATNYGYTF
. . TRBJ2-3 TRBV7-3 TGTGCCTCGTCCCAGGGCCACACAGATACGCAGTATTTT CASSQGHTDTQYF
. TRBD2 TRBJ2-2 TRBV5-1 TGCGCCAGCAGAGCGGATCTAGCGGGAGGGACCGGGGAGCTGTTTTTT CASRADLAGGTGELFF
. TRBD1 TRBJ2-7 TRBV27 TGTGCCAGCAGTCCATCTAGGGGGCCCTACGAGCAGTACTTC CASSPSRGPYEQYF
. TRBD2 TRBJ2-2 TRBV19 TGTGCCAGTAGTATAGAGCTGACCGGGACTAGCGCCGGGGAGCTGTTTTTT CASSIELTGTSAGELFF
. TRBD1 TRBJ1-2 TRBV7-3 TGTGCCAGCAGCTTACCAGGGGGAGATGGCTACACCTTC CASSLPGGDGYTF
. TRBD2 TRBJ2-5 TRBV16 TGTGCCAGCAGCCATGCGTTGCGGGGGAATCGGGAGACCCAGTACTTC CASSHALRGNRETQYF
. . TRBJ2-1 TRBV19 TGTGCCAGTAGTAGTCAGCTTTACAATGAGCAGTTCTTC CASSSQLYNEQFF
. TRBD1 TRBJ2-7 TRBV7-9 TGTGCCCCCAAAGGGACAGGGACCCACGAGCAGTACTTC CAPKGTGTHEQYF
. . TRBJ2-4 TRBV7-8 TGTGCCAGCAGCTTAAGTGGACTCCTAGCCAAAAACATTCAGTACTTC CASSLSGLLAKNIQYF
few . TRBJ2-1 TRBV6-5 TGTGCCAGCAGTGGGACCCAAATTAGCTATGAGCAGTTCTTC CASSGTQISYEQFF
. . TRBJ1-6 TRBV11-2 TGTGCCAGCAGCTTCGGACAGTATAATTCACCCCTCCACTTT CASSFGQYNSPLHF
. TRBD1 TRBJ2-7 TRBV7-8 TGTGCCAGCAGCGCCAGGACAGGGGCTCCATACGAGCAGTACTTC CASSARTGAPYEQYF
. . TRBJ2-2 TRBV5-6 TGTGCCAGCAGCTTGGCCTGGGGGAGAGGCACCGGGGAGCTGTTTTTT CASSLAWGRGTGELFF
. . TRBJ2-7 TRBV27 TGTGCCAGCAGCTTATCCCTAGCGAGGAGACCCCGCGAGCAGTACTTC CASSLSLARRPREQYF
. TRBD1 TRBJ2-7 TRBV6-5 TGTGCCAGCAGTGAGACAGGGTTCTACGAGCAGTACTTC CASSETGFYEQYF
. . TRBJ2-2 TRBV19 TGTGCCAGTAGCACGAGCGGGGAGCTGTTTTTT CASSTSGELFF
. TRBD2 TRBJ2-1 TRBV19 TGTGCCAGTGGTACTAGCGGGAGGGTTGGTGAGCAGTTCTTC CASGTSGRVGEQFF
. . TRBJ1-1 TRBV7-3 TGTGCCAGCAGCTCTCAGTTATCCACTGAAGCTTTCTTT CASSSQLSTEAFF
. . TRBJ2-3 TRBV5-4 TGTGCCAGCAGCTTCCAGCTAACAGATACGCAGTATTTT CASSFQLTDTQYF
. TRBD2 TRBJ2-1 TRBV9 TGTGCCAGCAGCGCTAGCGGCCACCTCCTCAACAATGAGCAGTTCTTC CASSASGHLLNNEQFF
. TRBD1 TRBJ2-1 TRBV11-1 TGTGCCAGCAGCTCACAGGGGGCCTCCTACAATGAGCAGTTCTTC CASSSQGASYNEQFF
. . TRBJ2-7 TRBV5-1 TGCGCCAGCAGCTTGGGTCTGGAACCCTACGAGCAGTACTTC CASSLGLEPYEQYF
. . TRBJ1-2 TRBV28 TGTGCCAGCAGTTTAGGAGGGGGGATTCGATATGGCTACACCTTC CASSLGGGIRYGYTF
once TRBD2 TRBJ2-5 TRBV5-1 TGCGCCAGCAGCTTGGTTTCTCTAGCGGCCCAAGAGACCCAGTACTTC CASSLVSLAAQETQYF
. . TRBJ2-5 TRBV2 TGTGCCAGCGTCCCCCAGACACTTTCTCGGGAGACCCAGTACTTC CASVPQTLSRETQYF
. TRBD2 TRBJ2-1 TRBV6-4 TGTGCCAGCAGTGACTCGAGACTAGCGGGGTACAATGAGCAGTTCTTC CASSDSRLAGYNEQFF
. . TRBJ1-5 TRBV10-3 TGTGCCATCAGTGACAGAGTAAATCAGCCCCAGCATTTT CAISDRVNQPQHF
. TRBD2 TRBJ2-7 TRBV7-8 TGTGCCAGCATCAAAACCGGGACTAGCGGCTCCTACGAGCAGTACTTC CASIKTGTSGSYEQYF
. TRBD2 TRBJ2-5 TRBV5-1 TGCGCCAGCAGCTCAGCGGGACTCGAGACCCAGTACTTC CASSSAGLETQYF
. . TRBJ2-1 TRBV7-9 TGTGCCAGCAGCCGAAGGGGGTTGCGGTTGATCAATGAGCAGTTCTTC CASSRRGLRLINEQFF
. . TRBJ2-1 TRBV2 TGTGCCAGCAAGCGTGTGTATGAGCAGTTCTTC CASKRVYEQFF
. . TRBJ1-4 TRBV5-1 TGCGCCAGCAGCGTCACAGGGTCATCTAATGAAAAACTGTTTTTT CASSVTGSSNEKLFF
. . TRBJ2-7 TRBV28 TGTGCCAGCGCGACAGGTAGTACTTCCTACGAGCAGTACTTC CASATGSTSYEQYF
. TRBD2 TRBJ2-5 TRBV7-6 TGTGCCTCCTCCGAGGGACTAGCGGGAGGGATCGAGACCCAGTACTTC CASSEGLAGGIETQYF
few TRBD1 TRBJ1-2 TRBV4-1 TGCGCCAGCAGCCACCTAAACAGGGGGGACTATGGCTACACCTTC CASSHLNRGDYGYTF
. TRBD1 TRBJ2-7 TRBV7-9 TGTGCCAGCAGCCGAACCGGGACAGGAGGATACGAGCAGTACTTC CASSRTGTGGYEQYF
. TRBD2 TRBJ2-7 TRBV2 TGTGCCAGCAGCCTTGGACTAGCGGGAGGTGGGGCCTACGAGCAGTACTTC CASSLGLAGGGAYEQYF
few . TRBJ1-3 TRBV18 TGTGCCAGCTCACCATCGCAGGTGGCTGGAAACACCATATATTTT CASSPSQVAGNTIYF